The T cell receptor beta chain under discussion was sequenced for a study of T-cell memory formation after mild COVID-19. A few counts support this clonotype. Its target is unknown. General study findings and limits: Shrinking CD4+ clones were chiefly CM and EM; CD8+ ones were chiefly EMRA. CD4/CD8 balance characterized clones contracting day 15 to 85, and CD4+ skew characterized later expanders.

Barcoded TCR alpha and TCR beta cDNA libraries with UMIs came from 5'RACE using constant-segment primers. TCRdb re-called the 5' RACE reads with MiXCR, one entry per CDR3 protein. Found here are some 120,000 distinct CDR3 sequences, more than 15% of them singletons; the top ten hold approximately 5.2%. This CDR3 is built from 14 residues. Germline CDR1 is SGHRS and CDR2 is YFSETQ. The V and J ends lost 4 bases and 8 bases respectively, with 16 bases between them. The chain carries TRBV5-1 and TRBJ2-4, with D possibly being TRBD1 or TRBD2 (5 bases each). The sequence derives from a man aged 18 to 35 who had mild COVID-19 (a few samples of this study predate the infection). Cell type and time point are not known. The specimen was PBMCs or a T cell subset sorted from them (not recorded which). CDR3 residues: CASSPGALGDIQYF. In DNA form, the CDR3 reads TGCGCCAGCAGCCCTGGGGCCCTGGGGGACATTCAGTACTTC.